This entry concerns a single T cell receptor beta chain. Its antigen is still unknown. An end of the junction differs from the germline gene, which may be a read error. This entry is derived from a study of tumor and adjacent non-tumor tissue in lung cancer. This sample's RNA came from whole unsorted tissue. The V gene's germline CDR1 is LGHNA and CDR2 YNFKEQ. The CDR3 covers 14 residues. Three rounds of nested PCR, following a modified ARM-PCR protocol, produced the TCRbeta library. From the multiplex PCR reads, TCRdb called clonotypes with MiXCR, one entry per CDR3 protein. The table lists 90,000 to 130,000 distinct CDR3 sequences, approximately 87% of them singletons. Study-level findings and limits: Top 100 clones took a larger repertoire share in normal lung.

The rearrangement uses TRBV4-2 and TRBJ2-7, with 8 positions matching TRBD1. The TCR sequence derives from a man between 65 and 85 years old with non-small cell lung cancer. The specimen sequenced was lung tumor tissue. The chain's CDR3 is CASCQGQGLYEPYF. CDR3 nucleotide sequence: TGTGCCAGCTGCCAAGGACAGGGTCTCTATGAGCCGTACTTC.